This TCR beta chain comes out of a study of shared clonotypes between healthy human individuals (dated by TCRdb to 2020 to 2022). About the study as a whole: A couple of women and three men aged 18 to 49 years were included in the cohort. The study deeply sequenced blood TCR repertoires of five healthy adults to estimate repertoire size and the extent of clonotype sharing between individuals. For each donor, CD4 naive and CD4 memory were each run on three plates, CD8 naive on two plates, and CD8 memory on one plate. To increase sequencing depth and limit assay-specific biases, different laboratories used diverse techniques to prepare libraries and sequence TCR repertoires. Each donor's leukapheresis produced roughly between roughly 0.85 and 10 billion PBMCs. Overall study results and their limits: Only blood was sampled, and tissue TCR repertoires likely differ from those in blood. Incomplete sequencing was indicated by rarefaction of sorted-subset datasets, despite the large sequencing depth. Because the study included a small number of donors, the genetic and exposure-history diversity represented was limited. Estimated clonotype richness was generally larger for naive than for memory subsets. Compared with non-shared clonotypes, the clonotypes found in all four sorted-subset donors had higher generation probabilities. About 4.5% of naive CD4, 3% to 4% of naive CD8, approximately 2% of memory CD4, and approximately 0.39% of memory CD8 clonotypes were shared across several donors. Pairwise subsampling indicated that sequencing depth was expected to affect the degree of clonotype sharing among donors.

TCR CDR3 regions were amplified from genomic DNA by multiplex PCR using the deep immunoSEQ assay. Extracted genomic DNA from each cell subset was spread evenly across all wells of several immunoSEQ 96-well plates, with each plate serving as a replicate. For sorted subsets, each replicate PCR was loaded with about 200 ng genomic DNA, equivalent to approximately 33,000 T cell genomes. Purified libraries were measured with a Qubit 3.0 fluorometer, size-checked on a Bioanalyzer 2100, and measured again with the KAPA Library Quantification kit. Every immunoSEQ 96-well plate was sequenced on a dedicated single-read 150-cycle Illumina NextSeq 550 flow cell. In the source study's methods: Because the immunoSEQ output held only junctional sequences and lacked quality scores, the filtering could not match the filtering applied to full-length reads. Sequences were annotated with PyIR, a Python wrapper for IgBLAST v1.9, using IMGT germline references to assign V/J genes and CDR3. Reads were removed for weak V/J assignments (E-value above 1e-6), missing CDR3, stop codons, out-of-frame junctions, or ambiguous translated residues. A V3J clonotype was defined by an identical inferred V gene, J gene, and CDR3 amino acid sequence. Percentage overlap between repertoires was calculated by dividing the number of shared unique clonotypes by the size of the smaller repertoire. RTK rarefaction, the Chao1 estimator, and Recon v2.1 estimates of unobserved clonotypes were used to assess repertoire richness. Generation probabilities for all TCRbeta clonotypes obtained by the gDNA method from a few donors were computed using OLGA. TCRdb holds this immuneACCESS table with in-frame rearrangements only. Some clones are missing; in checked studies, unresolved V genes explain under half, and the rest has no known cause. The V and J calls and clone size are taken from that table; D and trimming were inferred from the DNA. The sample table shows around 2,000,000 clones, and about 93% are seen once. Of the sample, more than 1.5% is held by the ten largest clones.

CDR1 and CDR2, looked up from the germline V gene, are SGHVS and FNYEAQ. Unmatched junction bases come to 5, with V trimmed by 0 bases and J by 7 bases. Taken from cysteine to phenylalanine, the CDR3 has 15 residues. The CDR3 DNA has 45 bases and is translated from base 1. This clone was seen just once. No antigen is known for it. Base qualities are missing; no much larger clone stands one base away. For the CD8 naive samples, CD45RO-negative cells were positively selected for CCR7, yielding a CD45RA+CCR7+ population from which TemRA cells were excluded. Donors were healthy HIV-negative adults with no recently reported acute infections or vaccinations. Every donor was a Caucasian adult living in Nashville, Tennessee, USA. Blood was obtained by leukapheresis, after which PBMCs were separated by Ficoll-Histopaque density gradient centrifugation and cryopreserved in liquid nitrogen vapor phase. Purity and quantity of every magnetically sorted T cell population were checked by analytical flow cytometry. From each sorted fraction, genomic DNA was isolated and quantified by UV absorbance on a Nanodrop 2000c.

Sequencing used naive CD8+ T cells from PBMCs. The cell subset or site label of this sample denotes: CD45RA+CCR7+. This TCR was recovered from a man aged 18 to 29 in good health. Some clones in this sample may be carry-over from other donors' samples. This receptor chain uses TRBV7-6 and TRBJ2-1; TRBD2 aligns with 8 central bases. The sequence in DNA is TGTGCCAGCAGCTTAGCCGGACGACTAGCGAATGAGCAGTTCTTC. Its protein reads: CASSLAGRLANEQFF.